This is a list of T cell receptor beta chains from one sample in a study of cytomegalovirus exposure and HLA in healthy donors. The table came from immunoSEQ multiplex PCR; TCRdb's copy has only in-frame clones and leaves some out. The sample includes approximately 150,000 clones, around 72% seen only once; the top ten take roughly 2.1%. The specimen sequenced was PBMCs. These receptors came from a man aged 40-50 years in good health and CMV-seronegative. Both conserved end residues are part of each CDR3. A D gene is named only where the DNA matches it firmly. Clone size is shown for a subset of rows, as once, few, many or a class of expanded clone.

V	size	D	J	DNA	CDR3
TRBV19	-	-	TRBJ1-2	TGTGCCAGTAGTATTGGGCGGGGCGCGAACTATGGCTACACCTTC	CASSIGRGANYGYTF
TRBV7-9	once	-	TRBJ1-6	TGTGCCAGCAGCCCCCCCGGGAGGGCTGGGGTTTCACCCCTCCACTTT	CASSPPGRAGVSPLHF
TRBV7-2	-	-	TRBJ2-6	TGTGCCAGCAGCATGGACAGCTCTGGGGCCAACGTCCTGACTTTC	CASSMDSSGANVLTF
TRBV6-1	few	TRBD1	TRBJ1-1	TGTGCCAGCAGTGGACAGGGCATTGAAGCTTTCTTT	CASSGQGIEAFF
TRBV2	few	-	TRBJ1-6	TGTGCCAGCAGTGAAGAGGCAGGGGCGCTCCTGGGGCCCCTCCACTTT	CASSEEAGALLGPLHF
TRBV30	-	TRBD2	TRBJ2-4	TGTGCCGGGGACTCTGGCGGGAGAGGGGAAAACATTCAGTACTTC	CAGDSGGRGENIQYF
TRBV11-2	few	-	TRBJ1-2	TGTGCCAGCAGGCATTACAGCGGAACGGCCTATGGCTACACCTTC	CASRHYSGTAYGYTF
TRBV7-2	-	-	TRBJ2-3	TGTGCCAGCAGCTCCCCCGGTAAGACTAGACGTTCGGATACGCAGTATTTT	CASSSPGKTRRSDTQYF
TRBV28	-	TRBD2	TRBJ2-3	TGTGCCAGCAGTTTCGGGACTAGCGGGAGAACAGATACGCAGTATTTT	CASSFGTSGRTDTQYF
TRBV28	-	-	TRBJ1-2	TGTGCCAGCAGTTTTCCCGGGACATCTAATAACTATGGCTACACCTTC	CASSFPGTSNNYGYTF
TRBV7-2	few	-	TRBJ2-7	TGTGCCAGCAGCTTAGGACTAGTGAACAACGAGCAGTACTTC	CASSLGLVNNEQYF
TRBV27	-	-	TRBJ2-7	TGTGCCAGCAGTCCATACACGACCTACGAGCAGTACTTC	CASSPYTTYEQYF
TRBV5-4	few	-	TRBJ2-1	TGTGCCAGCAAAGGGGACTTCTCGTACAATGAGCAGTTCTTC	CASKGDFSYNEQFF
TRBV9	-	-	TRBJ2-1	TGTGCCAGCAGCGCGGACTACTCCGAGCAGTTCTTC	CASSADYSEQFF
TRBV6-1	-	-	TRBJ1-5	TGTGCCAGCAGTGCTTTTCAGGGGTTGAGTCAGCCCCAGCATTTT	CASSAFQGLSQPQHF
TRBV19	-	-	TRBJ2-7	TGTGCCAGTCGTGACCGGATTTCGGGAGACCCAATGAAGCAGTACTTC	CASRDRISGDPMKQYF
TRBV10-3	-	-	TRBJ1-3	TGTGCCAACGGAGGAGCTGGAAACACCATATATTTT	CANGGAGNTIYF
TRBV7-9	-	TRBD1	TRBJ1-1	TGTGCCAGCAGCTCGTCGACAGGGCGCACTGAAGCTTTCTTT	CASSSSTGRTEAFF
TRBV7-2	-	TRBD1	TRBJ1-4	TGTGCCAGCAACAGGGGGCTTAATAATGAAAAACTGTTTTTT	CASNRGLNNEKLFF
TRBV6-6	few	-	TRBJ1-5	TGTGCCAGCAGTTACCGGGGTGGGAATCAGCCCCAGCATTTT	CASSYRGGNQPQHF
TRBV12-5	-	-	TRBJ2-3	TGTGCTAGTGGGATAGCGACAGATACGCAGTATTTT	CASGIATDTQYF
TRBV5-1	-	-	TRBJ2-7	TGCGCCAGCAGGGTCGGAGCCTCCTACGAGCAGTACTTC	CASRVGASYEQYF
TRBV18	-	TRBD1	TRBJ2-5	TGTGCCAGCTCACCAACAACAGGGGGAGAGACCCAGTACTTC	CASSPTTGGETQYF
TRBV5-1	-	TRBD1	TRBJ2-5	TGCGCCAGCAGCCCGACAGGGGGCTCGGAGACCCAGTACTTC	CASSPTGGSETQYF
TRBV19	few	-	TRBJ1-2	TGTGCCAGTAGCAGACGTACCGTGGGGGCTGATAACTATGGCTACACCTTC	CASSRRTVGADNYGYTF
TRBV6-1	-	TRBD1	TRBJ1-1	TGTGCCAGTAACAGGGGCACTGAAGCTTTCTTT	CASNRGTEAFF
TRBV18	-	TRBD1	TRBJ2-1	TGTGCCAGCTCACCGACCCGGGACAGGGAATACAATGAGCAGTTCTTC	CASSPTRDREYNEQFF
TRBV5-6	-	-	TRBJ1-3	TGTGCCAGCAGCTTGCTTTTCAGGGCGAATGGAAACACCATATATTTT	CASSLLFRANGNTIYF
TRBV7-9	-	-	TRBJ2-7	TGTGCCAGCAGCTTAGTACTGGGGCTGAAGTCCTACGAGCAGTACTTC	CASSLVLGLKSYEQYF
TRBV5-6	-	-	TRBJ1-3	TGTGCCAGCAGCTTGGCCGGGTGGGTGAAGAGCTCTGGAAACACCATATATTTT	CASSLAGWVKSSGNTIYF
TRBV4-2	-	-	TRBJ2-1	TGTGCCAGCAGCCAAGGTGGCCAGGGGACCAACTCCTACAATGAGCAGTTCTTC	CASSQGGQGTNSYNEQFF
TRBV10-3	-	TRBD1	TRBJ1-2	TGTGCCATAAACAGGGGGCGCGGCTACACCTTC	CAINRGRGYTF
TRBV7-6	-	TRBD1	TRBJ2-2	TGTGCCAGCAGCCGACAGGGGGCGAACACCGGGGAGCTGTTTTTT	CASSRQGANTGELFF
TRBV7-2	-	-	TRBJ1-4	TGTGCCAGCAGCCTGGGGGGGCTACTTCGGAATGAAAAACTGTTTTTT	CASSLGGLLRNEKLFF
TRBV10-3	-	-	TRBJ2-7	TGTGCCATCAGTGAGGGCAGCTCCTACGAGCAGTACTTC	CAISEGSSYEQYF
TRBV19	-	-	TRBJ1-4	TGTGCCAGTAGCCCTCGGACAGAAGGGGAAAAACTGTTTTTT	CASSPRTEGEKLFF
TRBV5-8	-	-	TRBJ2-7	TGTGCCAGCGCGGGCTGGTCCACCTACGAGCAGTACTTC	CASAGWSTYEQYF
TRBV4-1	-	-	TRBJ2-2	TGCGCCAGCAGCCAAGAATGGCCTGAACCGAACACCGGGGAGCTGTTTTTT	CASSQEWPEPNTGELFF
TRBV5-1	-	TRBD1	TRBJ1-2	TGCGCCAGCAGCTTGTCGGTAGGGGGCCATGGCTACACCTTC	CASSLSVGGHGYTF
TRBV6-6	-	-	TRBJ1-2	TGTGCCAGCAGCCCTCAACAAGAAACTAACTATGGCTACACCTTC	CASSPQQETNYGYTF
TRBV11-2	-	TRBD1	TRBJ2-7	TGTGCCAGCAGCTTAGACCCAGACAGGGCCCCTTACGAGCAGTACTTC	CASSLDPDRAPYEQYF
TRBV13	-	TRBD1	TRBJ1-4	TGTGCCAGCAGCTACCGGGACAGCGCAACTAATGAAAAACTGTTTTTT	CASSYRDSATNEKLFF
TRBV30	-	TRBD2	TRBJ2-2	TGTGCCTGGTCGTTAGCGGGAGATGGGGCCGGGGAGCTGTTTTTT	CAWSLAGDGAGELFF
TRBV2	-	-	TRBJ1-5	TGTGCCAGCAGTGGATTTCCGGAGCAGCCCCAGCATTTT	CASSGFPEQPQHF
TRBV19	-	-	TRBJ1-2	TGTGCCAGTTTCCGGTATGGCTACACCTTC	CASFRYGYTF
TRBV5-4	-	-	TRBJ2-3	TGTGCCAGCAGTTCTTGGCGGAAATACACAGATACGCAGTATTTT	CASSSWRKYTDTQYF
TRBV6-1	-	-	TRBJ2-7	TGTGCCAGCGCCCGGGGGGACACTTTAACCTACGAGCAGTACTTC	CASARGDTLTYEQYF
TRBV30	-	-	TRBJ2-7	TGTGCCTGGAGTGTGGGGGCAGGGCTCGAGCAGTACTTC	CAWSVGAGLEQYF
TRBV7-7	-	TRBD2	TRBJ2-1	TGTGCCAGCAGCCCTGAATTAGCGGGAGGGATGGATGAGCAGTTCTTC	CASSPELAGGMDEQFF
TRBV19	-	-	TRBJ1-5	TGTGCCAGTAGTATAATATTTGTAGATAATCAGCCCCAGCATTTT	CASSIIFVDNQPQHF
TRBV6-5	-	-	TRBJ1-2	TGTGCCAGCCGGGACTTAGGCCTAGTTAACTATGGCTACCCCTTC	CASRDLGLVNYGYPF
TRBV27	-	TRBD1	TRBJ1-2	TGTGCCAGCAGTTTGAGACAGGGAGCTAACTATGGCTACACCTTC	CASSLRQGANYGYTF
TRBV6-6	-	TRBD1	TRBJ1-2	TGTGCCAGCAAAAGGGACAGAGCTAACTATGGCTACACCTTC	CASKRDRANYGYTF
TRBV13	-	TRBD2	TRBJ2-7	TGTGCCAGCAGTCAGCCTGATATTAGCGGGGGGAACTACGAGCAGTACTTC	CASSQPDISGGNYEQYF
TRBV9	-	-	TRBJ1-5	TGTGCCAGCAGCCCGGGGGGTAGCAATCAGCCCCAGCATTTT	CASSPGGSNQPQHF
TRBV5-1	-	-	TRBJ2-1	TGCGCCAGCAGCTTGAGGGCGGGACAGCTATACTACAATGAGCAGTTCTTC	CASSLRAGQLYYNEQFF